This paragraph reports one TCR beta chain. With V trimmed by 3 bases and J by 2 bases, 19 bases remained unmatched. Germline lookup yields CDR1 SGHVT and CDR2 SQSDAQ. The CDR3 runs to 21 residues. The method was immunoSEQ multiplex PCR; TCRdb's version includes in-frame clones alone and lacks a portion of them. The sample lists 330,000 or so clones, about 90% occurring once. The record originates from a study of blood T cell repertoires in COVID-19. The source of this sequence is a woman aged 25 to 39 who had been exposed to COVID-19. The sample consisted of PBMCs or T cells enriched from blood (not recorded which). The V gene is TRBV7-4, the J gene TRBJ2-7, with 13 bases fitting TRBD2. The CDR3 spells CASSFTRVQPGLAGPTYEQYF. CDR3 DNA: TGTGCCAGCAGCTTTACCAGGGTCCAACCGGGACTAGCGGGACCCACCTACGAGCAGTACTTC.